The T cell receptor beta chain under discussion was sequenced for a study of blood T cell repertoires in COVID-19. Measured with immunoSEQ multiplex PCR; TCRdb has only the in-frame clones, and not every one. The sample shows 150,000 to 200,000 clones, about nine tenths of them seen only once. The receptor was isolated from a woman aged 18-30 years who had recovered from COVID-19. The sequenced sample consisted of PBMCs or T cells enriched from blood (not recorded which).

The CDR3 reads CASRAGHQETQYF. CDR3 in DNA: TGTGCCAGCAGGGCGGGGCACCAAGAGACCCAGTACTTC. V is TRBV2 and J is TRBJ2-5, with D possibly TRBD2 on 6 matching bases. Trimming removed 6 bases at V and 0 bases at J, with 8 bases between. The CDR3 is 13 residues long. Looked up from germline, CDR1 is SNHLY and CDR2 is FYNNEI.